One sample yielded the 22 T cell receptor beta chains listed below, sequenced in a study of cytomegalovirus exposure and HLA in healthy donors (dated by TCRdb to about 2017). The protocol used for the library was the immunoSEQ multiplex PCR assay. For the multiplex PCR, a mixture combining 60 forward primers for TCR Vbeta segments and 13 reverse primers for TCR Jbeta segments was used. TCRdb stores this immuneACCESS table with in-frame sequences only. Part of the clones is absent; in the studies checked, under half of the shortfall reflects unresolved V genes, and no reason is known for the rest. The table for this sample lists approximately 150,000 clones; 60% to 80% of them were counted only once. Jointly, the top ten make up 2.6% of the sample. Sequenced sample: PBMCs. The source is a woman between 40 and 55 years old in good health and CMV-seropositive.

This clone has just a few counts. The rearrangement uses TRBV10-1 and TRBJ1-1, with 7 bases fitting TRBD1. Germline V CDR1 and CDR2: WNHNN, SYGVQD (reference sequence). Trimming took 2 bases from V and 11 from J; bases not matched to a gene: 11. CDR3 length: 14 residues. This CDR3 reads CASSEPGTASRAFF. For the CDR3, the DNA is TGCGCCAGCAGTGAGCCGGGGACAGCTTCAAGGGCTTTCTTT.

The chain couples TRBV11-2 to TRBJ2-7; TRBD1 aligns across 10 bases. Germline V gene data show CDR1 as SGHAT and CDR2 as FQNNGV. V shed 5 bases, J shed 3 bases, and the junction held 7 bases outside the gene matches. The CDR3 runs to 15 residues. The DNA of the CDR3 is TGTGCCAGCAGCCTCCCCGGACAGGGGGGCTACGAGCAGTACTTC. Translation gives CASSLPGQGGYEQYF.

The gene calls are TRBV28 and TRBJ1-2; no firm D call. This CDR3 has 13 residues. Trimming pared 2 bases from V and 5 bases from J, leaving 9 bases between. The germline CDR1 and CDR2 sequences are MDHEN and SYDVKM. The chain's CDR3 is CASSLSTLYGYTF. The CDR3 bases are TGTGCCAGCAGTTTAAGTACTCTTTATGGCTACACCTTC.

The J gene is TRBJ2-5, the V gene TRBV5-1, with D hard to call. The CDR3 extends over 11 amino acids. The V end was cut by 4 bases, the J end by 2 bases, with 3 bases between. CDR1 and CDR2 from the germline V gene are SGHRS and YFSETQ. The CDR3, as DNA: TGCGCCAGCAGCCTACAAGAGACCCAGTACTTC. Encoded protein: CASSLQETQYF.

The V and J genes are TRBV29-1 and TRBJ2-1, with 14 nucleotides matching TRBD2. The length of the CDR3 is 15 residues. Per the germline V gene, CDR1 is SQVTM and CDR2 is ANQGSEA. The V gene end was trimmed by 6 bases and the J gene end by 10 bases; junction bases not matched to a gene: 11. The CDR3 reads CSVAGTSGSSGEQFF. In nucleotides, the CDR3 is TGCAGCGTAGCAGGGACTAGCGGGAGCTCCGGGGAGCAGTTCTTC.

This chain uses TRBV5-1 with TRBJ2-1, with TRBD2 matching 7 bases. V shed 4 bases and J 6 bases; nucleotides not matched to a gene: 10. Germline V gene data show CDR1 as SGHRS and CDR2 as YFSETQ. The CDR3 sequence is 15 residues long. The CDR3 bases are TGCGCCAGCAGCCCGGGGGGTAGCGGGCCCAATGAGCAGTTCTTC. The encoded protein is CASSPGGSGPNEQFF.

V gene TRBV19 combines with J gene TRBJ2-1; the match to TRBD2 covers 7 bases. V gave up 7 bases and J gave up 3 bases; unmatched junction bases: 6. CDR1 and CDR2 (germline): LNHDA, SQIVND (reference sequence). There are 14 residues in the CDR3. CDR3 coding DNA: TGTGCCAGTAACAATGGGGGGGACTACAATGAGCAGTTCTTC. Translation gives CASNNGGDYNEQFF. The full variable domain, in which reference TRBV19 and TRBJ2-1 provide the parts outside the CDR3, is DGGITQSPKYLFRKEGQNVTLSCEQNLNHDAMYWYRQDPGQGLRLIYYSQIVNDFQKGDIAEGYSVSREKKESFPLTVTSAQKNPTAFYLCASNNGGDYNEQFFGPGTRLTVL.

DNA for the CDR3: TGTGCCAGCAGCGCCAGGGTGGGGCATGAAAAACTGTTTTTT. This gives the protein CASSARVGHEKLFF. The rearrangement links TRBV14 to TRBJ1-4, with a possible D match to TRBD1 (5 bases). The CDR3 covers 14 residues. In germline, CDR1 is SGHDN, CDR2 FVKESK. The V end was cut by 5 bases, the J end by 6 bases, with 13 bases between.

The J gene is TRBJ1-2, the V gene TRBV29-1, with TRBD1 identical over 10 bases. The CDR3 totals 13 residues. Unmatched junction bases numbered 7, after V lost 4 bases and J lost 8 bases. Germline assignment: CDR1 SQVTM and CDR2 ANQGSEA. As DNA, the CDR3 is TGCAGCGTTGCATCGGGACAGGGGTTGGGCTACACCTTC. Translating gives CSVASGQGLGYTF.

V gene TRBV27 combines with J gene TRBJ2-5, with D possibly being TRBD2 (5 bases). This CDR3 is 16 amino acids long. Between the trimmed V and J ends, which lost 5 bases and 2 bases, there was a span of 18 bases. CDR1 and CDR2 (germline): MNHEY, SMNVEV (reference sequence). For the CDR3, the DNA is TGTGCCAGCAGTCCTACTAGGGTTACTTTACAAGAGACCCAGTACTTC. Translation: CASSPTRVTLQETQYF.

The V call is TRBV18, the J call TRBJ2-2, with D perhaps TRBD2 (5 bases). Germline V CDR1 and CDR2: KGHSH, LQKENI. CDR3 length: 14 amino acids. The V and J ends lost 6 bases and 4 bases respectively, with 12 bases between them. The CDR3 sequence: CASSQSGGTGELFF. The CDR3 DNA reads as TGTGCCAGCTCCCAAAGCGGCGGCACCGGGGAGCTGTTTTTT. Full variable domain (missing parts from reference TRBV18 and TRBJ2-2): NAGVMQNPRHLVRRRGQEARLRCSPMKGHSHVYWYRQLPEEGLKFMVYLQKENIIDESGMPKERFSAEFPKEGPSILRIQQVVRGDSAAYFCASSQSGGTGELFFGEGSRLTVL.

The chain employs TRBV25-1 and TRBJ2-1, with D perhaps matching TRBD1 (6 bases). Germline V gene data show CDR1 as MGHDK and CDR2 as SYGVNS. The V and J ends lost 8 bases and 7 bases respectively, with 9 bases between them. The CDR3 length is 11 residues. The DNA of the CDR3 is TGTGCCAGCGGCGACAGGAATGAGCAGTTCTTC. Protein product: CASGDRNEQFF.

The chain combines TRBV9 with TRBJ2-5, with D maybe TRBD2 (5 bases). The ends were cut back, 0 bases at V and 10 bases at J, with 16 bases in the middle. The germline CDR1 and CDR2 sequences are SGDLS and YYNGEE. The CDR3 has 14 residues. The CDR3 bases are TGTGCCAGCAGCGTAGGGTCGGATCTTGGGAGCCAGTACTTC. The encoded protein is CASSVGSDLGSQYF.

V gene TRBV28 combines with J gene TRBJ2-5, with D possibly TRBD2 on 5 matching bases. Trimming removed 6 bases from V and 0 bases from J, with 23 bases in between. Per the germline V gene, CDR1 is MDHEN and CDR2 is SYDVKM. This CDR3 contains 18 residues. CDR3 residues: CASRGWGVTREYQETQYF. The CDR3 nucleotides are TGTGCCAGCAGAGGGTGGGGTGTGACGAGGGAGTACCAAGAGACCCAGTACTTC.

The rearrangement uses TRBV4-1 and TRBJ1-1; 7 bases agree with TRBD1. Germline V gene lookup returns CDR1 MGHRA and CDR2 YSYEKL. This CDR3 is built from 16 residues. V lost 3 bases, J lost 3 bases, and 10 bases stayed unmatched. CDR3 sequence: CASSQEPTGTDTEAFF. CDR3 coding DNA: TGCGCCAGCAGCCAGGAACCGACAGGGACGGACACTGAAGCTTTCTTT.

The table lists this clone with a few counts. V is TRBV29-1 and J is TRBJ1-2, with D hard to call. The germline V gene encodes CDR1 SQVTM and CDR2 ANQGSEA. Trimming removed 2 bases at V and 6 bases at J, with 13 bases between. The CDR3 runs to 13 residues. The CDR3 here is CSVELSLQNGYTF. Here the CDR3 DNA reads TGCAGCGTTGAACTCTCCCTGCAGAATGGCTACACCTTC.

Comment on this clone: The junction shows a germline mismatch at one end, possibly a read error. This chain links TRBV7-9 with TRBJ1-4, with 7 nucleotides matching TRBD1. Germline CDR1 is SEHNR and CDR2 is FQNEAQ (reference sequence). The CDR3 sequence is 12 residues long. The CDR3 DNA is TGTTCCAGCAGCCCAGGGGGGTCGCGACTGTTTTTT. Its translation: CSSSPGGSRLFF.

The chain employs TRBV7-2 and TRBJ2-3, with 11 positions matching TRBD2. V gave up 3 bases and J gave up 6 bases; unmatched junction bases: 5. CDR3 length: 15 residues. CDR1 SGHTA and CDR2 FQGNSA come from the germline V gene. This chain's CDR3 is CASSFTSGGKDTQYF. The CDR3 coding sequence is TGTGCCAGCAGCTTCACTAGCGGGGGAAAGGATACGCAGTATTTT.

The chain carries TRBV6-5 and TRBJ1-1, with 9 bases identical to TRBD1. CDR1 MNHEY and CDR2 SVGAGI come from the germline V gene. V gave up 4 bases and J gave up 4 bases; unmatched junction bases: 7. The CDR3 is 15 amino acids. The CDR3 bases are TGTGCCAGCAGTTTCCTCGGGACAGGGCCCACTGAAGCTTTCTTT. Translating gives CASSFLGTGPTEAFF.

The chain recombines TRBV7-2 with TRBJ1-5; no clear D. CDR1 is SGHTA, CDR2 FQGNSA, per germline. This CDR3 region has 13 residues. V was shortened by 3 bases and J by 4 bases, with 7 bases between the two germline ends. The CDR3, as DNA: TGTGCCAGCAGCTTCGCAGAAAATCAGCCCCAGCATTTT. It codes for CASSFAENQPQHF.

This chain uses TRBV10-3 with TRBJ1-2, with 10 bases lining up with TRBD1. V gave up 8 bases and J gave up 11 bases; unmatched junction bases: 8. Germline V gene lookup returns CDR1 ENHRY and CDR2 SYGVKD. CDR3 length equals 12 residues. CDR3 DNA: TGTGCCATCGGGGACAGGGGACCCCCTTACACCTTC. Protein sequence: CAIGDRGPPYTF.

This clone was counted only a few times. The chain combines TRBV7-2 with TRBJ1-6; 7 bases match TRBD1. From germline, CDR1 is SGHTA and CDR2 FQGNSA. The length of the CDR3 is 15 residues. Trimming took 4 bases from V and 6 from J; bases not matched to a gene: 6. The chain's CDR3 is CASSSKTGSNSPLHF. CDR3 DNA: TGTGCCAGCAGCTCTAAGACAGGGTCTAATTCACCCCTCCACTTT.